This record concerns one T cell receptor (beta chain) sequence. This entry comes from a study of blood T cell repertoires in COVID-19. Original data processing: Estimation of nucleated cell counts relied on the amplification of reference gene primers. The method was immunoSEQ multiplex PCR; TCRdb's version includes in-frame clones alone and lacks a portion of them. For V, J and clone size, that table is used; D and trimming come from the DNA. The repertoire holds 120,000 or so clones, with more than 60% as singletons. V lost 2 bases and J 3 bases, leaving 13 bases between the germline ends. The CDR3 has 16 residues. Germline V CDR1 and CDR2: SGHTA, FQGNSA.

The sample comprised peripheral blood. The chain uses TRBV7-2 and TRBJ2-2; a weak D match, TRBD2 (6 bases). This TCR was sampled from a woman in her 70s with acute or convalescent COVID-19. CDR3 sequence: CASSLWGSGYTGELFF. The CDR3 bases are TGTGCCAGCAGCTTATGGGGTAGCGGCTACACCGGGGAGCTGTTTTTT.